Reported below is one TCR beta chain. Its antigen is as yet unknown. This sample stems from a study of OX40 agonist ivuxolimab in advanced cancers. The study's findings and limits: Relative to CD4+, CD8+ T cells held more expanded clones on average. The antigens recognized by the expanded peripheral T cells, that is their antigen specificity, were not determined.

Assay used: immunoSEQ multiplex PCR; TCRdb lists only in-frame clones, some missing. The table has 100,000 or so clones, about 96% seen once; the top ten hold just over 2%. The germline gives CDR1 MNHNS, CDR2 SASEGT. Trimming left V 1 base short and J 3 bases short, with 8 bases between. This CDR3 comprises 14 residues. Blood sampling took place at baseline, cycle 4 day 1, and cycle 7 day 1. The sequenced sample was CD4+ or CD8+ T cells sorted from blood, obtained in a trial of the OX40 agonist ivuxolimab. J is TRBJ2-3 and V is TRBV6-1, with no clear D. The sequence came from an adult with an advanced solid tumor such as melanoma, head and neck, liver or kidney cancer. CDR3 sequence: CASSEDPLTDTQYF. For the CDR3, the DNA is TGTGCCAGCAGTGAAGACCCACTGACAGATACGCAGTATTTT.